The source of this T cell receptor beta chain is a study of T cell changes during pregnancy in multiple sclerosis. Looked up from germline, CDR1 is LNHNV and CDR2 is YYDKDF (reference sequence). The CDR3 consists of 14 residues. V lost 0 bases to trimming and J lost 5 bases, with 11 bases between them. Sequencing was performed with immunoSEQ multiplex PCR; in TCRdb, only in-frame clones are kept and a portion is missing. The sample holds tens of thousands of clones, roughly 93% seen once. The receptor comes from a female donor in good health, enrolled as a control in a pregnancy study. The V gene is TRBV15, the J gene TRBJ2-7, with D perhaps matching TRBD1 (6 bases). The sample consisted of peripheral blood, taken in the second trimester of pregnancy. This CDR3 is CATSRETGIDEQYF. The CDR3 coding sequence is TGTGCCACCAGCAGAGAAACAGGGATCGACGAGCAGTACTTC.